The 17 T cell receptor beta chains below come from one sample, sequenced in a study of human T cells and chemical hapten exposure. In TCRdb, the RACE reads were re-called with MiXCR into one record per CDR3 protein. The table shows tens of thousands of distinct CDR3 sequences, with more than 9% occurring only once. Time point reported: patch test 2, 6 weeks after DPC sensitization. Described treatment: therapeutic diphenylcyclopropenone sensitization with weekly scalp DPC. The sample was whole blood, taken in connection with sensitization to the hapten diphenylcyclopropenone (DPC). These receptors all stem from a man between 18 and 29 years old with alopecia areata. Some clones in this sample may be carry-over from other donors' samples.

This clonotype was picked up many times. The chain recombines TRBV9 with TRBJ2-7; D is undetermined. The V end lost 3 bases, the J end lost 2 bases, and 12 bases lay between the germline ends. This CDR3 region has 14 residues. CDR1 SGDLS and CDR2 YYNGEE come from the germline V gene. In nucleotides, the CDR3 is TGTGCCAGCAGCGCCCACCCAGGAACCTACGAGCAGTACTTC. Amino acid sequence: CASSAHPGTYEQYF.

The chain uses TRBV10-1 and TRBJ2-1; 9 bases fit TRBD2. Germline V gene lookup returns CDR1 WNHNN and CDR2 SYGVQD (reference sequence). V lost 1 base to trimming and J lost 1 base; unmatched junction nucleotides: 8. The CDR3 loop spans 18 amino acids. The CDR3 sequence is CASSEWRGGIGSYNEQFF. CDR3 bases: TGCGCCAGCAGTGAGTGGCGGGGGGGAATCGGGTCCTACAATGAGCAGTTCTTC.

The rearrangement joins TRBV6-2 or TRBV6-3 to TRBJ2-3; TRBD2 matches at 7 bases. Germline V lookup: CDR1 MNHEY, CDR2 SVGEGT. Trimming at V came to 5 bases and at J to 4 bases, leaving 12 bases not matched to a gene. The CDR3 totals 16 residues. The CDR3 reads CASSNGLGLVADTQYF. In DNA form, the CDR3 reads TGTGCCAGCAGTAACGGACTAGGGTTGGTCGCAGATACGCAGTATTTT.

This clonotype was seen at least ten times. V usage is TRBV12-3 or TRBV12-4 and J usage is TRBJ1-4; tentative D call: TRBD1 (6 bases). V was pared by 5 bases and J by 4 bases, with 11 bases between. This CDR3 comprises 14 residues. CDR3 DNA sequence: TGTGCCAGCAGTCCAATACAGGGTAATGAAAAACTGTTTTTT. Protein sequence: CASSPIQGNEKLFF.

In this sample, this clonotype turned up a few times. The chain couples TRBV9 to TRBJ1-3; D gene unclear. Trimming removed 4 bases at V and 7 bases at J, with 12 bases between. Germline V gives CDR1 SGDLS, CDR2 YYNGEE. CDR3 length: 13 amino acids. The CDR3 sequence is CASSSQKSNTIYF. CDR3 bases: TGTGCCAGCAGCTCCCAGAAATCGAACACCATATATTTT.

This clonotype was recorded many times. The rearrangement joins TRBV5-1 to TRBJ2-3; 10 bases align to TRBD1. Germline V CDR1 and CDR2: SGHRS, YFSETQ. CDR3 length: 15 amino acids. The CDR3 nucleotides read TGCGCGAGGGCGGGGACAGGGGACTTCACAGATACGCAGTATTTT. Translated, it gives CARAGTGDFTDTQYF.

The chain joins TRBV29-1 to TRBJ2-7, with D hard to call. Trimming took 7 bases from V and 2 from J, leaving 12 bases between them. Germline loops: CDR1 SQVTM, CDR2 ANQGSEA. The CDR3 has 12 amino acids. CDR3: CSAQSNAYEQYF. The CDR3, as DNA: TGCAGCGCCCAGAGTAATGCCTACGAGCAGTACTTC.

V usage is TRBV11-2 and J usage is TRBJ1-4; D is possibly TRBD1 (6 bases). This CDR3 spans 16 amino acids. V was clipped by 6 bases and J by 3 bases, with 17 bases between them. The germline CDR1 and CDR2 sequences are SGHAT and FQNNGV. CDR3 protein: CASRGATGAANEKLFF. For the CDR3, the DNA is TGTGCCAGCAGGGGGGCGACTGGGGCGGCTAATGAAAAACTGTTTTTT.

There are a few counts of this clonotype. V gene TRBV5-1 combines with J gene TRBJ2-7, with 11 bases matching TRBD1. Germline V lookup: CDR1 SGHRS, CDR2 YFSETQ. V lost 4 bases and J lost 3; bases outside the gene matches: 6. The CDR3 contains 15 residues. CDR3 protein: CASSPVGTGGYEQYF. For the CDR3, the DNA is TGCGCCAGCAGCCCCGTAGGGACAGGGGGCTACGAGCAGTACTTC.

The chain has TRBV18 and TRBJ2-5; 9 positions match TRBD1. Germline-derived CDR1 and CDR2 are KGHSH and LQKENI. Germline trimming cut 3 bases from V and 6 bases from J; bases unmatched to any gene: 8. The CDR3 covers 15 residues. CDR3 nucleotides: TGTGCCAGCTCACCCTCGCGCGGACAGGGGCAGACCCAGTACTTC. This sequence encodes CASSPSRGQGQTQYF.

This clonotype has ten or more counts. The J gene is TRBJ2-5, the V gene TRBV7-2, with D possibly matching TRBD2 (6 bases). The CDR3 contains 16 residues. Germline values: CDR1 SGHTA, CDR2 FQGNSA. V was shortened by 2 bases and J by 5 bases, with 18 bases between the two germline ends. CDR3 DNA sequence: TGTGCCAGCAGCTTAAATGGCGGGGATTCTTCGGAGACCCAGTACTTC. It specifies CASSLNGGDSSETQYF.

This clonotype was seen a handful of times. The rearrangement joins TRBV7-2 to TRBJ2-7; a weak D match, TRBD1 (6 bases). The CDR3 extends over 15 amino acids. V lost 2 bases and J lost 0, with 11 bases in between. The germline V gene has CDR1 SGHTA and CDR2 FQGNSA. The CDR3 DNA reads as TGTGCCAGCAGCTTACAAGGACAGATCTCCTACGAGCAGTACTTC. Its translation: CASSLQGQISYEQYF. The entire variable domain, with the rest obtained from reference TRBV7-2 and TRBJ2-7, is as follows: GAGVSQSPSNKVTEKGKDVELRCDPISGHTALYWYRQSLGQGLEFLIYFQGNSAPDKSGLPSDRFSAERTGGSVSTLTIQRTQQEDSAVYLCASSLQGQISYEQYFGPGTRLTVT.

This clonotype was detected ten times or more. V gene TRBV3-1 combines with J gene TRBJ2-5; 8 bases are a match to TRBD2. The ends lost 0 bases at V and 2 bases at J; junction bases unmatched: 8. Germline V gene data show CDR1 as LGHDT and CDR2 as YNNKEL (reference sequence). CDR3 length: 17 residues. The CDR3 sequence: CASSQDTARGVQETQYF. In DNA, the CDR3 is TGTGCCAGCAGCCAAGATACAGCGCGGGGGGTACAAGAGACCCAGTACTTC.

This clonotype has at least ten counts. V gene TRBV7-3 combines with J gene TRBJ1-6; no definite D call. The V and J ends lost 0 bases and 0 bases respectively, with 6 bases between them. The CDR3 length is 16 residues. Germline assignment: CDR1 SGHTA and CDR2 FQGTGA. The DNA of the CDR3 is TGTGCCAGCAGCTTAACGGGGAGCTCCTATAATTCACCCCTCCACTTT. Translated: CASSLTGSSYNSPLHF.

This clonotype was recorded at least ten times. The chain recombines TRBV6-2 or TRBV6-3 with TRBJ2-5, with 8 bases lining up with TRBD2. From germline, CDR1 is MNHEY and CDR2 SVGEGT. This CDR3 contains 17 residues. With V trimmed by 2 bases and J by 0 bases, 8 bases remained unmatched. The CDR3, as DNA: TGTGCCAGCAGTTACCAAATACTAGCGGACTACCAAGAGACCCAGTACTTC. This sequence encodes CASSYQILADYQETQYF.

This clonotype has more than one count but fewer than ten. The chain couples TRBV5-4 to TRBJ2-7; D gene uncertain. Germline V CDR1 and CDR2: SGHNT, YYREEE (reference sequence). The CDR3 loop spans 12 amino acids. V lost 0 bases to trimming and J lost 4 bases, with 5 bases between them. As DNA, the CDR3 is TGTGCCAGCAGCTTGGGGCGGTACGAGCAGTACTTC. Amino acids: CASSLGRYEQYF.

J is TRBJ2-7 and V is TRBV6-2 or TRBV6-3; D is uncertain. Germline assignment: CDR1 MNHEY and CDR2 SVGEGT. The CDR3 runs 12 residues. V lost 4 bases and J 3 bases, leaving 7 bases between the germline ends. This CDR3 is CASSSSNYEQYV. CDR3 DNA sequence: TGTGCCAGCAGTTCCAGTAACTACGAGCAGTACGTC.